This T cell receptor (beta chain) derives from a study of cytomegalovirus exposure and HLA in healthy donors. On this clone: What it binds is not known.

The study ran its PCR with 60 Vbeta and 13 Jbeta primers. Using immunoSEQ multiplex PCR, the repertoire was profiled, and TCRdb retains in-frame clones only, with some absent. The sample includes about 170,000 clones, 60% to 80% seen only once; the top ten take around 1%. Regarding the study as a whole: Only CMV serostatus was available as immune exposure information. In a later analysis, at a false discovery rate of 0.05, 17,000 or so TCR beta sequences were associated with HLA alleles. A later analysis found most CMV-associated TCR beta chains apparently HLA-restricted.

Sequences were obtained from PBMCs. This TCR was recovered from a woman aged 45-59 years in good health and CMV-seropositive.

For the CDR3, the DNA is TGTGCCAGCAGTGAAGGTGCCCTGGCCAATTCACCCCTCCACTTT. Translated, it gives CASSEGALANSPLHF. This chain connects TRBV25-1 to TRBJ1-6; no reliable D call. Germline V gene data show CDR1 as MGHDK and CDR2 as SYGVNS. With 2 bases removed from V and 7 bases from J, the gap between germline ends came to 12 bases. The CDR3 sequence is 15 residues long.